Listed here are 24 T cell receptor beta chains from one sample, sequenced in a study of Graves' ophthalmopathy and Graves' hyperthyroidism. Beta-chain TCR CDR3 regions were amplified from RNA transcripts. First-round RT-PCR used HTBI primers; second-round multiplex PCR followed. TCRdb redid the calling of the multiplex PCR reads with MiXCR, one entry per CDR3 protein. The sample lists 600,000 to 700,000 distinct CDR3 sequences, about 40% occurring once. Sequenced sample: peripheral blood. These receptors originate from an adult man with Graves' ophthalmopathy.

J is TRBJ1-2 and V is TRBV9; no clear D. The CDR3 runs 18 residues. CDR1 SGDLS and CDR2 YYNGEE come from the germline V gene. Trimming removed 4 bases at V and 4 bases at J, with 26 bases between. CDR3 sequence reads: CASSSHEGTEAFGYGYTF. CDR3 bases: TGTGCCAGCAGCTCCCATGAGGGCACTGAAGCTTTCGGCTATGGCTACACCTTC.

V gene TRBV29-1 combines with J gene TRBJ2-7; D may be TRBD2 (6 bases). The CDR3 runs 12 residues. The germline V gene encodes CDR1 SQVTM and CDR2 ANQGSEA. The V end lost 6 bases, the J end lost 6 bases, and 15 bases lay between the germline ends. CDR3 in amino acids: CSVAGSGVEQYF. For the CDR3, the DNA is TGCAGCGTAGCTGGTTCGGGAGTCGAGCAGTACTTC.

The chain is built from TRBV29-1 and TRBJ2-2; the D gene is possibly TRBD2 (7 bases). V lost 4 bases to trimming and J lost 1 base, with 10 bases between them. Germline CDR1 and CDR2: SQVTM and ANQGSEA. This CDR3 has 14 amino acids. CDR3 region: CSVAGGWNTGELFF. CDR3 nucleotide sequence: TGCAGCGTTGCGGGGGGCTGGAACACCGGGGAGCTGTTTTTT.

This clonotype was observed at least ten times. DNA for the CDR3: TGTGCCAGCAGCTCCTTTCGAATTTTGAACACTGAAGCTTTCTTT. This translates into CASSSFRILNTEAFF. The chain carries TRBV7-8 and TRBJ1-1; D uncertain. The CDR3 runs 15 residues. Trimming removed 4 bases at V and 0 bases at J, with 12 bases between. CDR1 is SGHVS, CDR2 FQNEAQ, per germline.

This clonotype was observed once. J is TRBJ2-1 and V is TRBV2; no reliable D call. The CDR3 is 11 amino acids. V gave up 8 bases and J gave up 0 bases, with 2 bases separating them. Germline CDR1 is SNHLY and CDR2 is FYNNEI. DNA for the CDR3: TGTGCCAGCCCCTCCTACAATGAGCAGTTCTTC. This gives the protein CASPSYNEQFF. Drawing the rest from reference TRBV2 and TRBJ2-1, the complete variable domain is EPEVTQTPSHQVTQMGQEVILRCVPISNHLYFYWYRQILGQKVEFLVSFYNNEISEKSEIFDDQFSVERPDGSNFTLKIRSTKLEDSAMYFCASPSYNEQFFGPGTRLTVL.

Remarks on this clonotype: One end of the junction fails to match germline, which may point to a read error. This chain joins TRBV7-9 and TRBJ2-2; 10 bases are a match to TRBD1. The CDR3 runs to 14 residues. The germline CDR1 and CDR2 sequences are SEHNR and FQNEAQ (reference sequence). CDR3 DNA: TGTGCCAGCAGCTCCCTCGACAGGGGGCTAGAGCAGTTTTTT. Protein product: CASSSLDRGLEQFF.

This clonotype was counted many times. The rearrangement uses TRBV7-6 and TRBJ1-6; 8 nucleotides agree with TRBD1. The V gene end was trimmed by 5 bases and the J gene end by 5 bases; junction bases not matched to a gene: 5. Germline V gives CDR1 SGHVS, CDR2 FNYEAQ. This CDR3 spans 15 amino acids. The CDR3 spells CASSLGQANNSPLHF. The CDR3 DNA follows: TGTGCCAGCAGCCTGGGACAGGCTAATAATTCACCCCTCCACTTT.

On this clonotype: One base away lies a much larger clone, so this may be a sequencing read error. The V and J genes are TRBV6-5 and TRBJ1-1; D remains unclear. The CDR3 consists of 11 residues. Germline CDR1 is MNHEY and CDR2 is SVGAGI. Trimming pared 6 bases from V and 2 bases from J, leaving 4 bases between. The CDR3 sequence: CASRTNTEAFF. The CDR3 DNA sequence: TGTGCCAGCAGAACTAACACTGAAGCTTTCTTT.

Ten or more counts support this clonotype. V and J are TRBV7-9 and TRBJ1-5; weak D call: TRBD1 (5 bases). V dropped 7 bases and J dropped 1 base, with 11 bases sitting between them. Germline CDR1 SEHNR, CDR2 FQNEAQ (reference sequence). This CDR3 has 14 amino acids. The CDR3 loop is CASNGQKSNQPQHF. In DNA form, the CDR3 reads TGTGCCAGCAACGGACAAAAGAGCAATCAGCCCCAGCATTTT.

There are many counts of this clonotype. V usage is TRBV7-3 and J usage is TRBJ1-1, with a possible D match to TRBD1 (5 bases). CDR3 size: 15 residues. Germline CDR1 SGHTA, CDR2 FQGTGA. Deletions cut 5 bases from V and 1 base from J, with 14 bases between. This chain's CDR3 is CASSRHAGPNTEAFF. DNA for the CDR3: TGTGCCAGCAGCCGCCACGCAGGGCCGAACACTGAAGCTTTCTTT.

In this sample, this clonotype turned up a few times. This rearrangement joins TRBV5-8 to TRBJ1-6; unclear D gene. The CDR3 length is 16 residues. V gave up 0 bases and J gave up 0 bases, with 7 bases separating them. From germline, CDR1 is SGHTS and CDR2 YDEGEE. The CDR3 region has the DNA TGTGCCAGCAGCTTGGCCCAAAGCTCCTATAATTCACCCCTCCACTTT. Translation gives CASSLAQSSYNSPLHF.

J is TRBJ1-1 and V is TRBV5-4; no clear D. The CDR3 is made up of 14 amino acids. Between the trimmed V and J ends, which lost 5 bases and 1 base, there was a span of 12 bases. The V gene's germline CDR1 is SGHNT and CDR2 YYREEE (reference sequence). The CDR3 DNA reads TGTGCCAGCAGGGTGGACGGCCCGAACACTGAAGCTTTCTTT. It yields the protein CASRVDGPNTEAFF.

The chain combines TRBV9 with TRBJ1-1; D gene unclear. CDR3 length: 13 residues. Trimming left V 0 bases short and J 3 bases short, with 6 bases between. Per germline, CDR1 SGDLS and CDR2 YYNGEE. CDR3 bases: TGTGCCAGCAGCGTAGACGGACACACTGAAGCTTTCTTT. Translation gives CASSVDGHTEAFF. Looking up the rest from reference TRBV9 and TRBJ1-1 gives the full variable domain: DSGVTQTPKHLITATGQRVTLRCSPRSGDLSVYWYQQSLDQGLQFLIQYYNGEERAKGNILERFSAQQFPDLHSELNLSSLELGDSALYFCASSVDGHTEAFFGQGTRLTVV.

Details on this clonotype: Just one base apart from a much larger clone, this may be a read error. The rearrangement uses TRBV7-2 and TRBJ2-7, with D tentatively TRBD2 (5 bases). Trimming removed 6 bases at V and 3 bases at J, with 12 bases between. From germline, CDR1 is SGHTA and CDR2 FQGNSA. CDR3 length: 13 amino acids. CDR3 in amino acids: CASRERYIYEQYF. The CDR3 DNA follows: TGTGCCAGCAGGGAGCGGTATATCTACGAGCAGTACTTC.

The chain links TRBV3-1 to TRBJ2-5; 7 bases are a match to TRBD1. Germline CDR1 is LGHDT and CDR2 is YNNKEL (reference sequence). This CDR3 contains 15 residues. V trimming: 1 base; J trimming: 5 bases; junction bases outside the gene matches: 7. The CDR3 region is CASSQVVTGSETQYF. The CDR3 DNA reads as TGTGCCAGCAGCCAAGTTGTGACAGGGTCTGAGACCCAGTACTTC.

The rearrangement uses TRBV2 and TRBJ2-7, with D unresolved. V was clipped by 1 base and J by 2 bases, with 12 bases between them. The V gene's germline CDR1 is SNHLY and CDR2 FYNNEI. The CDR3 totals 15 residues. CDR3 amino acids: CASSEGTEPAYEQYF. CDR3 in DNA: TGTGCCAGCAGTGAAGGGACGGAACCAGCCTACGAGCAGTACTTC.

V gene TRBV7-8 combines with J gene TRBJ2-2; perhaps TRBD1 as D (6 bases). The closer fit of TRBJ1-4 to the DNA end suggests the J call may be wrong. This CDR3 has 14 amino acids. CDR1 and CDR2 (germline): SGHVS, FQNEAQ. The CDR3 region has the DNA TGTGCCAGCAGCAAGCGGGGGGCGGGTGAAAAACTGTTTTTT. This gives the protein CASSKRGAGEKLFF.

This clonotype has at least ten counts. The chain links TRBV20-1 to TRBJ1-2, with 9 positions matching TRBD1. The CDR3 is 14 residues long. The germline gives CDR1 DFQATT, CDR2 SNEGSKA (reference sequence). V was pared by 3 bases and J by 7 bases, with 9 bases of the junction left unmatched. The CDR3 region is CSARRQGGELGYTF. The DNA of the CDR3 is TGCAGTGCTAGGAGACAGGGGGGGGAACTTGGCTACACCTTC.

This clonotype has only one observation. Given a much more abundant clone one base away, this may be a read error. The genes are TRBV2 and TRBJ1-4; D might be TRBD1 (5 bases). The germline CDR1 and CDR2 sequences are SNHLY and FYNNEI. V lost 7 bases and J 4 bases, leaving 16 bases between the germline ends. This CDR3 region has 15 residues. DNA for the CDR3: TGTGCCAGCACTGCCGGGGGGGGAAGTAATGAAAAACTGTTTTTT. This sequence encodes CASTAGGGSNEKLFF.

As concerns this clonotype: This could be a read error, since a much larger clone is one nucleotide away. The chain employs TRBV2 and TRBJ1-4, with unresolved D. CDR1 is SNHLY and CDR2 is FYNNEI in the germline V gene. This CDR3 spans 16 amino acids. V lost 1 base and J lost 4, with 13 bases in between. The CDR3 DNA follows: TGTGCCAGCAGTGAAGAGACCGGAAGGTTTAATGAAAAACTGTTTTTT. Amino acid sequence: CASSEETGRFNEKLFF.

This clonotype came up once. The gene calls are TRBV29-1 and TRBJ2-5, with 12 nucleotides matching TRBD2. CDR3 length equals 17 residues. The V and J ends lost 3 bases and 2 bases, in that order; junction bases with no gene match: 10. Germline V gene sequence: CDR1 SQVTM, CDR2 ANQGSEA. CDR3 residues: CSVDVQGLAGGQETQYF. CDR3 sequence (DNA): TGCAGCGTTGATGTACAAGGGCTAGCGGGAGGGCAAGAGACCCAGTACTTC. Together with reference TRBV29-1 and TRBJ2-5, the CDR3 gives the full variable domain: SAVISQKPSRDICQRGTSLTIQCQVDSQVTMMFWYRQQPGQSLTLIATANQGSEATYESGFVIDKFPISRPNLTFSTLTVSNMSPEDSSIYLCSVDVQGLAGGQETQYFGPGTRLLVL.

This clonotype was seen ten or more times. The chain couples TRBV14 to TRBJ1-3, with 7 positions matching TRBD1. The ends lost 1 base at V and 0 bases at J; junction bases unmatched: 3. CDR3 length: 16 residues. Germline CDR1 and CDR2: SGHDN and FVKESK. CDR3 DNA sequence: TGTGCCAGCAGCCAAGGCGGGACAGTCTCTGGAAACACCATATATTTT. It encodes CASSQGGTVSGNTIYF.

Concerning this clonotype itself: The conserved closing phenylalanine or tryptophan is absent in this CDR3, likely reflecting a read error. The gene calls are TRBV7-9 and TRBJ2-7, with 7 bases fitting TRBD1. This CDR3 contains 15 residues. CDR1 is SEHNR, CDR2 FQNEAQ, per germline (reference sequence). CDR3: CASSTTRGNFYEQYL. CDR3 sequence (DNA): TGCGCCAGCAGCACAACCAGGGGGAACTTCTACGAGCAGTACCTC.

This clonotype was observed many times. The chain uses TRBV19 and TRBJ2-7; 9 nucleotides agree with TRBD1. The CDR3 extends over 14 amino acids. V gave up 7 bases and J gave up 4 bases; unmatched junction bases: 8. Germline CDR1 reads LNHDA; CDR2 reads SQIVND (reference sequence). The CDR3 nucleotides are TGTGCCAGTAACCATGGGACAGGGAGGTACGAGCAGTACTTC. It is translated as CASNHGTGRYEQYF. Variable domain in full (rest from reference TRBV19 and TRBJ2-7): DGGITQSPKYLFRKEGQNVTLSCEQNLNHDAMYWYRQDPGQGLRLIYYSQIVNDFQKGDIAEGYSVSREKKESFPLTVTSAQKNPTAFYLCASNHGTGRYEQYFGPGTRLTVT.